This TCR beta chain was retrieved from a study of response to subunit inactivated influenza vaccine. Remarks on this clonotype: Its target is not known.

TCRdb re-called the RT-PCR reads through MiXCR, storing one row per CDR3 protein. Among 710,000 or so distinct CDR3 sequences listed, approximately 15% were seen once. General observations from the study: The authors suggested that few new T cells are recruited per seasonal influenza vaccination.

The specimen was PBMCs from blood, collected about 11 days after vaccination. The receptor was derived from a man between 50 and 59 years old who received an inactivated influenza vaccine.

In nucleotides, the CDR3 is TGTGCCAGCAGTCCCAGAGGGACGAACACCGGGGAGCTGTTTTTT. It translates to CASSPRGTNTGELFF. This rearrangement joins TRBV7-3 to TRBJ2-2; a weak D match, TRBD2 (5 bases). Germline CDR1 and CDR2: SGHTA and FQGTGA. The V end was cut by 6 bases, the J end by 0 bases, with 11 bases between. The CDR3 is 15 amino acids.